The present TCR beta chain was sequenced within a study of blood T cell repertoires in COVID-19. The wider study: Sites in the United States, Italy and Spain provided acute and convalescent COVID-19 samples.

Some clones are missing from TCRdb's copy, which holds only in-frame ones; the method was immunoSEQ multiplex PCR. The sample carries a few hundred thousand clones, around 85% recorded once. In germline, CDR1 is LGHDT, CDR2 YNNKEL (reference sequence). This CDR3 contains 13 residues. V lost 1 base, J lost 12 bases, and 7 bases stayed unmatched. The age range of participants was about 18 to 95 years, with residence in 20 to 25 US areas. Assignment of participants to cohorts was predicated upon participant-reported clinical history. This clone came up a few times. This TCR was sampled from a woman aged 40-49 years who had recovered from COVID-19. The chain has TRBV3-1 (or the pseudogene TRBV3-2) and TRBJ2-7; 9 nucleotides agree with TRBD2. Material for sequencing was PBMCs or T cells enriched from blood (not recorded which). The CDR3 DNA reads as TGTGCCAGCAGCCAAGCGGCGGCGGGAGGGAGGTACTTC. It specifies CASSQAAAGGRYF.